This entry lists 17 T cell receptor beta chains sequenced from one sample in a study of blood T cell repertoires in COVID-19. Data came from immunoSEQ multiplex PCR; TCRdb stores just in-frame clones and leaves some out. Here the sample spans around 150,000 clones, around 80% being singletons. The material sequenced was peripheral blood. The receptor set was obtained from a woman between 50 and 59 years old in a cohort sampled during active or convalescent COVID-19.

The J gene is TRBJ2-3, the V gene TRBV10-3; possible D gene TRBD1, 6 bases. The CDR3 consists of 12 residues. Trimming removed 5 bases from V and 5 bases from J, with 8 bases in between. Germline values: CDR1 ENHRY, CDR2 SYGVKD. The CDR3 sequence: CAISTGQDTQYF. The CDR3 DNA is TGTGCCATCAGTACAGGGCAAGATACGCAGTATTTT.

This chain uses TRBV7-2 with TRBJ2-1, with D perhaps matching TRBD2 (5 bases). V was cut by 5 bases and J by 6 bases, with 8 bases left in between. This CDR3 is built from 12 residues. Germline CDR1 is SGHTA and CDR2 is FQGNSA. CDR3 sequence: CASSTRGNEQFF. CDR3 nucleotide sequence: TGTGCCAGCAGCACCCGGGGCAATGAGCAGTTCTTC.

This chain links TRBV12-5 with TRBJ2-1; TRBD2 might be the D (6 bases). Trimming pared 7 bases from V and 0 bases from J, leaving 16 bases between. The CDR3 is 16 residues long. CDR1 is LGHNT, CDR2 FRNRAP, per germline. CDR3 loop: CASVAPGTGSYNEQFF. CDR3 coding DNA: TGTGCTAGTGTAGCCCCCGGGACTGGCTCCTACAATGAGCAGTTCTTC.

This chain joins TRBV11-2 and TRBJ2-1; D possibly corresponds to TRBD1 (6 bases). This CDR3 is built from 13 residues. V was pared by 1 base and J by 7 bases, with 8 bases between. Looked up from germline, CDR1 is SGHAT and CDR2 is FQNNGV. The chain's CDR3 is CASSLGTDNEQFF. As DNA, the CDR3 is TGTGCCAGCAGCTTAGGGACAGATAATGAGCAGTTCTTC.

The chain has TRBV19 and TRBJ1-5; D is possibly TRBD1 (5 bases). Per the germline V gene, CDR1 is LNHDA and CDR2 is SQIVND (reference sequence). This CDR3 comprises 15 residues. Trimming removed 5 bases from V and 0 bases from J, with 11 bases in between. The CDR3 DNA is TGTGCCAGTAGTGCAGGGCACTATAGCAATCAGCCCCAGCATTTT. It yields the protein CASSAGHYSNQPQHF.

The V call is TRBV4-1, the J call TRBJ2-2, with D perhaps matching TRBD1 (6 bases). The V gene lost 4 bases and the J gene lost 3 bases, with 12 bases spanning the gap. The CDR3 has 15 residues. Germline CDR1 reads MGHRA; CDR2 reads YSYEKL. The CDR3 bases are TGCGCCAGCAGCCGTGGGGCAGGGGACACCGGGGAGCTGTTTTTT. Protein product: CASSRGAGDTGELFF.

This rearrangement joins TRBV18 to TRBJ2-1, with TRBD1 matching over 8 bases. V was clipped by 2 bases and J by 9 bases; unmatched bases: 3. Germline V lookup: CDR1 KGHSH, CDR2 LQKENI. The CDR3 has 13 amino acids. The CDR3 nucleotides are TGTGCCAGCTCACCAACGACAGGGGTTGAGCAGTTCTTC. This sequence encodes CASSPTTGVEQFF. Using reference TRBV18 and TRBJ2-1 for the parts outside the CDR3, the full variable domain is NAGVMQNPRHLVRRRGQEARLRCSPMKGHSHVYWYRQLPEEGLKFMVYLQKENIIDESGMPKERFSAEFPKEGPSILRIQQVVRGDSAAYFCASSPTTGVEQFFGPGTRLTVL.

V and J are TRBV14 and TRBJ1-6, with unresolved D. The CDR3 contains 14 residues. The germline CDR1 and CDR2 sequences are SGHDN and FVKESK. V lost 1 base, J lost 9 bases, and 10 bases lay in between. CDR3: CASSQVRGVSPLHF. In nucleotides, the CDR3 is TGTGCCAGCAGCCAAGTACGGGGTGTTTCACCCCTCCACTTT.

This sequence joins TRBV19 and TRBJ1-5; D gene ambiguous. This CDR3 spans 15 amino acids. The germline CDR1 and CDR2 sequences are LNHDA and SQIVND (reference sequence). V shed 3 bases and J shed 0 bases, with 9 bases lying between them. CDR3 bases: TGTGCCAGTAGTATTAACAGACATAGCAATCAGCCCCAGCATTTT. Protein: CASSINRHSNQPQHF.

This chain joins TRBV7-9 and TRBJ1-1; weak D call: TRBD1 (6 bases). Germline-derived CDR1 and CDR2 are SEHNR and FQNEAQ (reference sequence). This CDR3 has 14 residues. V lost 5 bases and J 6 bases, leaving 16 bases between the germline ends. CDR3 residues: CASSATGWGPEAFF. Here the CDR3 DNA reads TGTGCCAGCAGCGCCACAGGGTGGGGTCCTGAAGCTTTCTTT.

This clone showed up just a few times. The chain couples TRBV4-1 to TRBJ1-2, with TRBD1 as a possible D gene (6 bases). In germline, CDR1 is MGHRA, CDR2 YSYEKL. The CDR3 is made up of 16 amino acids. V shed 5 bases and J shed 5 bases, with 21 bases lying between them. The chain's CDR3 is CASSGRSGGGLYGYTF. CDR3 sequence (DNA): TGCGCCAGCAGCGGGAGGTCGGGGGGCGGATTGTATGGCTACACCTTC.

The genes are TRBV7-9 and TRBJ2-7; D is perhaps TRBD2 (5 bases). The CDR3 spans 13 residues. From germline, CDR1 is SEHNR and CDR2 FQNEAQ (reference sequence). V lost 4 bases and J lost 6, with 13 bases in between. The CDR3 DNA reads TGTGCCAGCAGCTCAGACTGGAGGCTCGAGCAGTACTTC. Translated: CASSSDWRLEQYF.

The chain links TRBV28 to TRBJ2-3; 10 bases align to TRBD1. CDR1 is MDHEN and CDR2 is SYDVKM in the germline V gene. The CDR3 length is 15 residues. V dropped 2 bases and J dropped 6; count of bases not matched to a gene: 5. CDR3 coding DNA: TGTGCCAGCAGTTTAGGGGGACAGGGGAGGGATACGCAGTATTTT. Protein product: CASSLGGQGRDTQYF. Complete variable domain (other parts from reference TRBV28 and TRBJ2-3): DVKVTQSSRYLVKRTGEKVFLECVQDMDHENMFWYRQDPGLGLRLIYFSYDVKMKEKGDIPEGYSVSREKKERFSLILESASTNQTSMYLCASSLGGQGRDTQYFGPGTRLTVL.

The table lists this clone with a count of one. The chain uses TRBV5-4 and TRBJ1-2; 9 nucleotides align to TRBD1. J lost 3 bases, V lost 4 bases, and 4 bases had no gene match. The germline V gene encodes CDR1 SGHNT and CDR2 YYREEE (reference sequence). The CDR3 totals 14 residues. CDR3 DNA: TGTGCCAGCAGCACCGACAGGGGGGACTATGGCTACACCTTC. As protein: CASSTDRGDYGYTF.

This rearrangement joins TRBV1 to TRBJ1-5; the table's D call, TRBD1, has no DNA check behind it. TRBV1 is listed as a pseudogene. The CDR3 has 15 residues. CDR3: CTSSQLRGPGQPQHF. In nucleotides, the CDR3 is TGCACCAGCAGCCAACTTAGGGGGCCAGGTCAGCCCCAGCATTTT.

The chain carries TRBV9 and TRBJ2-3, with 7 positions matching TRBD2. The germline V gene has CDR1 SGDLS and CDR2 YYNGEE. The junction had 13 bases not matched to a gene; V was cut back by 0 bases and J by 6 bases. This CDR3 comprises 17 residues. This CDR3 is CASSVGGSGTRKDTQYF. In DNA, the CDR3 is TGTGCCAGCAGCGTAGGTGGAAGCGGGACGAGAAAGGATACGCAGTATTTT.

The rearrangement uses TRBV4-3 and TRBJ1-2; TRBD1 is a possible D gene (6 bases). The V gene lost 0 bases and the J gene lost 5 bases, with 10 bases spanning the gap. Germline loops: CDR1 LGHNA, CDR2 YSLEER. CDR3 size: 14 residues. The CDR3 protein is CASSQDRGFYGYTF. The CDR3 DNA sequence: TGCGCCAGCAGCCAAGACAGGGGCTTTTATGGCTACACCTTC.